A selection of T cell receptor beta chains follows, all from one sample in a study of T cells in Graves' hyperthyroidism and ophthalmopathy. MiXCR, applied by TCRdb to the multiplex PCR reads, yields one record per CDR3 protein. The sample shows about 290,000 distinct CDR3 sequences, about 14% of them seen only once. The sample comprised blood. Receptors were obtained from a woman in her twenties or thirties with Graves' hyperthyroidism that later progressed to Graves' ophthalmopathy. Each CDR3 is given with its conserved first and last residue. Each record gives: D gene, V gene, J gene, clone size, CDR3 length, CDR3 DNA, CDR3 protein. The D gene is left open where the match is weak. A clone size is listed for some rows: how often the clone was seen (once, few, many), or a class if it is expanded.

d_gene: -
v_gene: TRBV20-1
j_gene: TRBJ2-1
abundance: many
len: 13
CDR3nt: TGCAGTGCTAGAGTTGGGGGGAGGCGTGAGCAGTTCTTC
CDR3aa: CSARVGGRREQFF

d_gene: -
v_gene: TRBV19
j_gene: TRBJ2-7
abundance: -
len: 14
CDR3nt: TGTGCCAGTAGTGCCGGGGGCGCGGACTACGAGCAGTACTTC
CDR3aa: CASSAGGADYEQYF

d_gene: -
v_gene: TRBV7-8
j_gene: TRBJ2-6
abundance: -
len: 19
CDR3nt: TGTGCCAGCAGCCCCCGGGACGGGGTATTTTCTTCTGGGGCCAACGTCCTGACTTTC
CDR3aa: CASSPRDGVFSSGANVLTF

d_gene: -
v_gene: TRBV2
j_gene: TRBJ2-3
abundance: many
len: 19
CDR3nt: TGTGCCAGCAGTGAACGTCCCCAACGAGGGGCCACTAGCACAGATACGCAGTATTTT
CDR3aa: CASSERPQRGATSTDTQYF

d_gene: -
v_gene: TRBV27
j_gene: TRBJ2-7
abundance: few
len: 15
CDR3nt: TGTGCCAGCAGTTTATTCGTGGGACCTAACTACGAGCAGTACTTC
CDR3aa: CASSLFVGPNYEQYF

d_gene: TRBD1
v_gene: TRBV27
j_gene: TRBJ2-7
abundance: many
len: 14
CDR3nt: TGTGCCAGCAGTGTAGACAGGGAGAGTATCGAGCAGTACTTC
CDR3aa: CASSVDRESIEQYF

d_gene: -
v_gene: TRBV28
j_gene: TRBJ1-2
abundance: few
len: 14
CDR3nt: TGTGCCAGCAGTTTATCTGTTTCTGGCTATGGCTACACCTTC
CDR3aa: CASSLSVSGYGYTF

d_gene: -
v_gene: TRBV6-2/TRBV6-3
j_gene: TRBJ2-1
abundance: few
len: 13
CDR3nt: TGTGCCAGCAGACCAACTAGGTCATCTGAGCAGTTCTTC
CDR3aa: CASRPTRSSEQFF

d_gene: -
v_gene: TRBV4-3
j_gene: TRBJ2-2
abundance: -
len: 13
CDR3nt: TGCGCCAGCAGCCAAGAGAGGACCGGGGAGCTGTTTTTT
CDR3aa: CASSQERTGELFF

d_gene: TRBD1
v_gene: TRBV7-6
j_gene: TRBJ2-5
abundance: many
len: 15
CDR3nt: TGTGCCAGCAGCTTGTCCGGGACAGGAGTTGAGACCCAGTACTTC
CDR3aa: CASSLSGTGVETQYF

d_gene: -
v_gene: TRBV27
j_gene: TRBJ2-7
abundance: many
len: 13
CDR3nt: TGTGCCAGCAGTGATCACCAGGCCTACGAGCAGTACTTC
CDR3aa: CASSDHQAYEQYF

d_gene: TRBD2
v_gene: TRBV18
j_gene: TRBJ2-1
abundance: many
len: 16
CDR3nt: TGTGCCAGCTCACCACAAGCGGGAGTCGCCTACAATGAGCAGTTCTTC
CDR3aa: CASSPQAGVAYNEQFF

d_gene: TRBD1
v_gene: TRBV7-2
j_gene: TRBJ2-7
abundance: many
len: 13
CDR3nt: TGTGCCAGCAGCTTAGAGGTCAGGGGGGAGCAGTACTTC
CDR3aa: CASSLEVRGEQYF

d_gene: TRBD1
v_gene: TRBV27
j_gene: TRBJ1-5
abundance: many
len: 15
CDR3nt: TGTGCCAGCAGTTTAGGGGGACAGGGTAATCAGCCCCAGCATTTT
CDR3aa: CASSLGGQGNQPQHF

d_gene: TRBD2
v_gene: TRBV6-2/TRBV6-3
j_gene: TRBJ2-7
abundance: -
len: 13
CDR3nt: TGTGCCATCGCTACTAGCGGGAGCTACGAGCAGTACTTC
CDR3aa: CAIATSGSYEQYF

d_gene: -
v_gene: TRBV28
j_gene: TRBJ2-7
abundance: many
len: 14
CDR3nt: TGTGCCAGCAGTTTAGTGGGGGGCAGGTACGAGCAGTACTTC
CDR3aa: CASSLVGGRYEQYF

d_gene: -
v_gene: TRBV19
j_gene: TRBJ2-1
abundance: -
len: 14
CDR3nt: TGTGCCAGTACCTTAGGGGGGGGGTACAATGAGCAGTTCTTC
CDR3aa: CASTLGGGYNEQFF

d_gene: -
v_gene: TRBV7-3
j_gene: TRBJ2-3
abundance: many
len: 15
CDR3nt: TGTGCCAGCAGCTCAGGGGGGATAAGCACAGATACGCAGTATTTT
CDR3aa: CASSSGGISTDTQYF

d_gene: -
v_gene: TRBV2
j_gene: TRBJ1-6
abundance: many
len: 15
CDR3nt: TGTGCCAGCTTATTGGAGAGCTCCTATAATTCACCCCTCCACTTT
CDR3aa: CASLLESSYNSPLHF

d_gene: -
v_gene: TRBV19
j_gene: TRBJ1-5
abundance: few
len: 16
CDR3nt: TGTGCCAGTAAACTAGACCCCGGGGGTGGCAATCAGCCCCAGCATTTT
CDR3aa: CASKLDPGGGNQPQHF

d_gene: TRBD1
v_gene: TRBV20-1
j_gene: TRBJ2-2
abundance: -
len: 14
CDR3nt: TGCAGTGCTAGGACAGGGCGGAACACCGGGGAGCTGTTTTTT
CDR3aa: CSARTGRNTGELFF

d_gene: TRBD2
v_gene: TRBV2
j_gene: TRBJ2-7
abundance: many
len: 13
CDR3nt: TGTGCCAGCAGCCCACGGGGGGTCCACGAGCAGTACTTC
CDR3aa: CASSPRGVHEQYF

d_gene: TRBD1
v_gene: TRBV28
j_gene: TRBJ1-1
abundance: many
len: 13
CDR3nt: TGTGCCAGCAGGGACAGGGGGCTTACTGAAGCTTTCTTT
CDR3aa: CASRDRGLTEAFF

d_gene: TRBD1
v_gene: TRBV12-3/TRBV12-4
j_gene: TRBJ1-2
abundance: many
len: 14
CDR3nt: TGTGCCAGCAGTTTACACAGGGGCCAGGGGGGCTACACCTTC
CDR3aa: CASSLHRGQGGYTF

d_gene: -
v_gene: TRBV7-3
j_gene: TRBJ2-1
abundance: -
len: 17
CDR3nt: TGTGCCAGCAGCTTAACGTCCCAGCTCAGCTCCTACAATGAGCAGTTCTTC
CDR3aa: CASSLTSQLSSYNEQFF

d_gene: TRBD2
v_gene: TRBV12-3/TRBV12-4
j_gene: TRBJ2-7
abundance: many
len: 15
CDR3nt: TGTGCCAGCAGGGGACAAGCGGGAGGCCCCTACGAGCAGTACTTC
CDR3aa: CASRGQAGGPYEQYF

d_gene: -
v_gene: TRBV5-1
j_gene: TRBJ2-5
abundance: many
len: 13
CDR3nt: TGCGCCAGCAGCTTGGACATCCAAGAGACCCAGTACTTC
CDR3aa: CASSLDIQETQYF

d_gene: -
v_gene: TRBV6-1
j_gene: TRBJ2-3
abundance: many
len: 15
CDR3nt: TGTGCCAGCAGTTGGTCCACGGGGGCACGAGATACGCAGTATTTT
CDR3aa: CASSWSTGARDTQYF

d_gene: TRBD2
v_gene: TRBV3-1
j_gene: TRBJ2-1
abundance: few
len: 13
CDR3nt: TGTGCCAGCAGCCACCCTAGCGGGGATGAGCAGTTCTTC
CDR3aa: CASSHPSGDEQFF